Listed below are T cell receptor beta chains from one sample, sequenced in a study of blood T cell repertoires in COVID-19. Using immunoSEQ multiplex PCR, the repertoire was profiled, and TCRdb retains in-frame clones only, with some absent. The table has hundreds of thousands of clones, around nine tenths seen once; the top ten hold about an eighth. Sequenced material: peripheral blood. The source of these receptors is a young woman who had recovered from COVID-19. Both conserved end residues are part of each CDR3. The D gene is left open where the match is weak. The size of a clone is reported for some rows only, either as once, few or many, or as a class for expanded clones.

>TRBV24-1|TRBD1|TRBJ1-2|NA
TGTGCCACCAGTGATCCATCCCGACAGGGGGCGCTTGGCTACACCTTC
CATSDPSRQGALGYTF
>TRBV11-2|NA|TRBJ1-1|NA
TGTGCCAGCACCAGAACCGGGTCCCTCACGGGGGCTTTCTTT
CASTRTGSLTGAFF
>TRBV5-5|TRBD1|TRBJ2-2|once
TGTGCCAGCAGTTCCTTGAGGAAAACAGGGGCGGTCGGCGGGGAGCTGTTTTTT
CASSSLRKTGAVGGELFF
>TRBV4-3|TRBD1|TRBJ1-1|NA
TGCGCCAGCAGCCAGACAGGGGTAGACACTGAAGCTTTCTTT
CASSQTGVDTEAFF
>TRBV5-5|NA|TRBJ2-7|NA
TGTGCCAGCAGCTACCCCACGAGGGAGCAGTACTTC
CASSYPTREQYF
>TRBV19|NA|TRBJ2-2|NA
TGTGCCAGTAATCTACTAGTTGGGACCGGGGAGCTGTTTTTT
CASNLLVGTGELFF
>TRBV19|TRBD1|TRBJ1-1|NA
TGTGCCAGTAGTATATTAAGGATGAGGGGTAGGGACAGGGATGAAGCTTTCTTT
CASSILRMRGRDRDEAFF
>TRBV10-3|NA|TRBJ1-5|NA
TGTGCCATCAGTGAGTCAGGGGGCAATCAGCCCCAGCATTTT
CAISESGGNQPQHF
>TRBV19|NA|TRBJ2-1|NA
TGTGCCAGTAGGTGGGGTAGGGGCAATGAGCAGTTCTTC
CASRWGRGNEQFF
>TRBV6-1|TRBD2|TRBJ2-1|few
TGTGCCAGCAGTGAATTGGGCGGGTCGAGCGGGAGGGCCAATGAGCAGTTCTTC
CASSELGGSSGRANEQFF
>TRBV11-2|TRBD1|TRBJ2-1|NA
TGTGCCAGCAGCCAGGGGACAGGGGGCTCCTACAATGAGCAGTTCTTC
CASSQGTGGSYNEQFF
>TRBV7-8|TRBD1|TRBJ2-2|NA
TGTGCCAGCAGCTACACTCAGGGGGCCACCGGGGAGCTGTTTTTT
CASSYTQGATGELFF
>TRBV5-1|NA|TRBJ1-1|NA
TGCGCCAGCAGCTTCGGGATGAACACTGAAGCTTTCTTT
CASSFGMNTEAFF
>TRBV6-2/TRBV6-3|TRBD1|TRBJ1-5|NA
TGTGCCAGCAGTTATTCCGGGACAGGCAATCAGCCCCAGCATTTT
CASSYSGTGNQPQHF
>TRBV10-1|NA|TRBJ2-5|NA
TGCGCCAGCAGTGAGTCGACAGCCCGAGAGACCCAGTACTTC
CASSESTARETQYF
>TRBV29-1|NA|TRBJ2-5|NA
TGCAGCGTTGTTCGGGAGACCCAGTACTTC
CSVVRETQYF
>TRBV5-1|TRBD1|TRBJ2-7|few
TGCGCCAGCAGCTTGGGACAGGGATTGTACGAGCAGTACTTC
CASSLGQGLYEQYF
>TRBV19|TRBD1|TRBJ1-1|NA
TGTGCCAGTAGTTTCGCTCCGGGGACAGGATACACTGAAGCTTTCTTT
CASSFAPGTGYTEAFF
>TRBV4-3|NA|TRBJ1-2|NA
TGCGCCAGCAGCGAAGCCTCGGGCAGGGTAGATGGCTACACCTTC
CASSEASGRVDGYTF
>TRBV19|TRBD2|TRBJ2-3|NA
TGTGCCAGTAGGTCATCGGTCTGGGGGGGAGATACGCAGTATTTT
CASRSSVWGGDTQYF
>TRBV5-1|TRBD1|TRBJ2-7|once
TGCGCCATCCCGGGACAGGGCGCGTACGAGCAGTACTTC
CAIPGQGAYEQYF
>TRBV6-1|TRBD1|TRBJ1-4|NA
TGTGCCAGCAGTGAAGAAACAGGGGGTGGTGAAAAACTGTTTTTT
CASSEETGGGEKLFF
>TRBV30|NA|TRBJ2-5|NA
TGTGCCTGGAGTGAACTCCTTCGAGAGACCCAGTACTTC
CAWSELLRETQYF
>TRBV15|NA|TRBJ2-3|NA
TGTGCCACCAGCAGAGAAATGACAGGCGGATTAACAGATACGCAGTATTTT
CATSREMTGGLTDTQYF
>TRBV7-2|TRBD2|TRBJ2-7|NA
TGTGCCAGCAGCTTAGATGGCGGGAGGGCTGGCGAGCAGTACTTC
CASSLDGGRAGEQYF
>TRBV20-1|TRBD2|TRBJ2-1|NA
TGCAGTGCTAGTTCCTGGGGGACTAGCGGGAGTAACAATGAGCAGTTCTTC
CSASSWGTSGSNNEQFF
>TRBV7-2|TRBD1|TRBJ2-7|NA
TGTGCCAGCAGCTTCGACAGGGGGCGGAACGAGCAGTACTTC
CASSFDRGRNEQYF
>TRBV2|TRBD1|TRBJ2-7|NA
TGTGCCAGCAGCGATCCAGGGGGCACCTACGAGCAGTACTTC
CASSDPGGTYEQYF
>TRBV7-3|NA|TRBJ2-2|NA
TGTGCCAGCAGCTTATTGGAAGCGCGTAACACCGGGGAGCTGTTTTTT
CASSLLEARNTGELFF
>TRBV6-1|NA|TRBJ2-7|once
TGTGCCAGCAGTGAAGCCCTGGCGGCCAGCTACGAGCAGTACTTC
CASSEALAASYEQYF
>TRBV13|NA|TRBJ2-2|few
TGTGCCAGCAGCTTAGGAGCTAACACCGGGGAGCTGTTTTTT
CASSLGANTGELFF
>TRBV6-1|TRBD1|TRBJ1-5|NA
TGTGCCAGCAGCCGACAGGGTAGCGGTCAGCCCCAGCATTTT
CASSRQGSGQPQHF
>TRBV25-1|NA|TRBJ1-1|NA
TGTGCCAGCAGTGAATCGGTCGGCACTGAAGCTTTCTTT
CASSESVGTEAFF
>TRBV14|NA|TRBJ2-1|NA
TGTGCCAGCAGCCAAGCGTTGCTCCCTAGCTCCTACAATGAGCAGTTCTTC
CASSQALLPSSYNEQFF
>TRBV5-6|NA|TRBJ2-7|NA
TGTGCCAGCAGCCGCGACTACGAGCAGTACTTC
CASSRDYEQYF
>TRBV11-2|TRBD2|TRBJ2-5|NA
TGTGCCAGCAGCTTAGACGTAGCGGGAGGGCCTTTGACCCAGTACTTC
CASSLDVAGGPLTQYF
>TRBV6-2/TRBV6-3|NA|TRBJ1-1|NA
TGTGCCAGCAGTTACTGGAAGGGGATAGACACTGAAGCTTTCTTT
CASSYWKGIDTEAFF
>TRBV6-5|NA|TRBJ2-7|NA
TGTGCCAGCAGTTACTCGCCACTAGCCTCCTACGAGCAGTACTTC
CASSYSPLASYEQYF
>TRBV7-6|NA|TRBJ2-7|NA
TGTGCCAGCAGCTTAAGGGCGGGGTCATCCTACGAGCAGTACTTC
CASSLRAGSSYEQYF
>TRBV30|NA|TRBJ1-1|NA
TGTGCCTGGAGTTTCAACTTGAACACTGAAGCTTTCTTT
CAWSFNLNTEAFF
>TRBV10-3|NA|TRBJ2-3|NA
TGTGCCATCCAGGGGGACGGGCTAGCGCGAGCCACAGATACGCAGTATTTT
CAIQGDGLARATDTQYF
>TRBV2|NA|TRBJ2-2|once
TGTGCCAGCAGTGGCACGGGGACATCAGGTGGCACCGGGGAGCTGTTTTTT
CASSGTGTSGGTGELFF
>TRBV7-2|TRBD1|TRBJ1-3|NA
TGTGCCAGCAGCTTAGCCTCCGGGACAGCAAGCTCTGGAAACACCATATATTTT
CASSLASGTASSGNTIYF
>TRBV28|NA|TRBJ1-5|NA
TGTGCCAGCAGTTTCCGTCTCAGCAATCAGCCCCAGCATTTT
CASSFRLSNQPQHF
>TRBV2|TRBD1|TRBJ1-5|NA
TGTGCCAGCACCGCGCCCACAGGGGGCGAGAGCAATCAGCCCCAGCATTTT
CASTAPTGGESNQPQHF
>TRBV11-2|TRBD2|TRBJ2-2|NA
TGTGCCAGCAGCTTAGTATCGGGACTAGCGGAGAACACCGGGGAGCTGTTTTTT
CASSLVSGLAENTGELFF
>TRBV5-1|NA|TRBJ1-6|NA
TGCGCCAGCAGCTTGGGGGCAGGCCGAGAGCAGAATTCACCCCTCCACTTT
CASSLGAGREQNSPLHF
>TRBV19|NA|TRBJ1-1|NA
TGTGCCAGTAGTATCCCTGGAGGTTTCACTGAAGCTTTCTTT
CASSIPGGFTEAFF
>TRBV4-2|NA|TRBJ1-1|NA
TGTGCCAGCAGCCCCTCGACGGGGAACACTGAAGCTTTCTTT
CASSPSTGNTEAFF
>TRBV13|TRBD1|TRBJ2-4|NA
TGTGCCAGCAGCCCCCGGACAGGGGGAGACATTCAGTACTTC
CASSPRTGGDIQYF
>TRBV9|NA|TRBJ1-3|NA
TGTGCCAGCAGCGTAGTCCCAGGAGGGGGGGGCTCTGGAAACACCATATATTTT
CASSVVPGGGGSGNTIYF
>TRBV25-1|NA|TRBJ1-2|NA
TGTGCCAGCAGCCCTCAGCACGAGGGCCCCTGGGGTGGCTACACCTTC
CASSPQHEGPWGGYTF
>TRBV9|NA|TRBJ2-1|NA
TGTGCCAGCAGCGTTGGTGGGAGGCAAATCGGTGAGCAGTTCTTC
CASSVGGRQIGEQFF
>TRBV6-2/TRBV6-3|TRBD1|TRBJ1-1|NA
TGTGCCAGCAGTTCCGGGACAGGGTTGGACACTGAAGCTTTCTTT
CASSSGTGLDTEAFF
>TRBV11-2|TRBD2|TRBJ2-1|NA
TGTGCCAGCAGCCTAAGCGGGAAATACAATGAGCAGTTCTTC
CASSLSGKYNEQFF
>TRBV5-1|NA|TRBJ2-7|NA
TGCGCCAGCAGCCCAGAAGAACCGACTAGCTCCTACGAGCAGTACTTC
CASSPEEPTSSYEQYF
>TRBV5-1|NA|TRBJ2-7|NA
TGCGCCAGCAGCTTGGACGGCGGGCCAGCCTACGAGCAGTACTTC
CASSLDGGPAYEQYF
>TRBV19|TRBD1|TRBJ1-2|once
TGTGCCAGTAGTGCCTCCAGGGGGCTACCGAGTGGCTACACCTTC
CASSASRGLPSGYTF
>TRBV4-1|TRBD2|TRBJ2-1|once
TGCGCCAGCAGAACTAGCGGGAGCCCATATGAGCAGTTCTTC
CASRTSGSPYEQFF
>TRBV5-5|TRBD2|TRBJ2-5|many
TGTGCCAGCAGCTCGGGACTAGCGGGAGGCGATCTTCAGACCCAGTACTTC
CASSSGLAGGDLQTQYF